The present T cell receptor (beta chain) was sequenced within a study of immune evolution from preneoplasia to lung adenocarcinoma (dated by TCRdb to the early 2020s). As for the study more broadly: Immune contexture across lung adenocarcinoma precursors and invasive adenocarcinoma was profiled using immune gene expression, TCR sequencing and multiplex immunofluorescence. Resected precursor lesions (AAH, AIS, MIA) and invasive adenocarcinomas were compared with paired morphologically normal lung tissue. Sample size was determined by specimen availability and not by a prior power calculation. The immune data were combined with whole exome sequencing and methylation data from the same cohort of nodules. A total of approximately 50 patients with pulmonary nodules who underwent surgical resection were included in the overall cohort. TCR sequencing data were obtained from approximately 56 patients. The study reported that approximately 98 samples were used for TCR sequencing. POLYSOLVER was used to infer Class I HLA alleles from exome data, while LOHHLA was used to detect allele-specific HLA loss.

The CDR3 spans 13 residues, from the cysteine through the phenylalanine. Only CDR3 DNA is held: 39 bases, read in frame from base 1. Sequences SGHTA (CDR1) and FQGNSA (CDR2) are obtained from the germline V gene. A distance of 9 bases separates the germline ends of V and J, which lose 4 bases and 3 bases respectively. Patients underwent resection in Japan or China between the mid-2010s and the late 2010s. The histologic diagnosis of each case was independently confirmed on H&E slides by two lung cancer pathologists. The AllPrep DNA/RNA FFPE Kit was used to isolate DNA from FFPE tissue. On the study overall, not on this receptor specifically: The findings reflected association rather than direct causation, and larger cohorts with long-term follow-up and longitudinal biopsies were considered necessary. Because every patient came from Japan and China, how well the results apply to Western populations was uncertain. The highest top T cell clone frequencies were observed in normal lung, and a progressive decrease in top T cell clone frequencies appeared to occur from AAH through AIS, MIA and invasive adenocarcinoma. Clonality was highest in normal lung, while later-stage lesions appeared to show lower clonality but higher T cell density and diversity.

Using the immunoSEQ hsTCRbeta Kit, TCR beta CDR3 regions were sequenced from DNA. In the source study's methods: TCR sequencing data were analysed with the ImmunoSEQ Analyzer. T cell clonality was defined as 1 minus Pielou's evenness computed on productive rearrangements. To measure T cell diversity, the inverse Simpson index was applied to productive templates. T cell density was TCR beta template counts normalized to usable DNA, estimated by amplifying and sequencing housekeeping genes. Two-sided Kruskal-Wallis tests were used to compare TCR metrics across histologic stages. TCRdb limited this immuneACCESS table to in-frame rearrangements with V and J called. A share of clones is missing; checked studies link under half to unresolved V genes, and the rest is unexplained. That table supplies the V and J calls and clone size; D and trimming were determined from the DNA. For this sample there are about 6,600 clones; approximately 72% appear just once. 7.5% to 10% of the sample is held by the ten biggest clonotypes.

Details on this clone: This clone's antigen is unknown. Base quality data are lacking; no much larger clone is found one base away.

The source is a donor at least 70 years old with lung adenocarcinoma. Sequenced material: FFPE adjacent normal lung tissue. The chain joins TRBV7-2 to TRBJ1-2, and possibly TRBD1, on 6 matching bases. The CDR3 protein: CASSSDRYYGYTF. The nucleotides read TGTGCCAGCAGCTCGGACAGATACTATGGCTACACCTTC. The full variable domain, with segments outside the CDR3 supplied by the reference TRBV7-2 and TRBJ1-2 proteins, appears as GAGVSQSPSNKVTEKGKDVELRCDPISGHTALYWYRQSLGQGLEFLIYFQGNSAPDKSGLPSDRFSAERTGGSVSTLTIQRTQQEDSAVYLCASSSDRYYGYTFGSGTRLTVV.